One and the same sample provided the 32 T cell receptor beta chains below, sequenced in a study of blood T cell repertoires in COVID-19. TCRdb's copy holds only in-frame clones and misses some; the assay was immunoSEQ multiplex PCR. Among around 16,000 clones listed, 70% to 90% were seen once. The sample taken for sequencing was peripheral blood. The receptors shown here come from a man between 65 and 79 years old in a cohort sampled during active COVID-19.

This CDR3 is CASSDGQGLNQPQHF. CDR3 sequence (DNA): TGTGCCAGTAGTGACGGACAGGGTTTGAATCAGCCCCAGCATTTT. V gene TRBV19 combines with J gene TRBJ1-5, with 8 bases fitting TRBD1. Germline V gene data show CDR1 as LNHDA and CDR2 as SQIVND (reference sequence). This CDR3 is built from 15 residues. Germline trimming cut 5 bases from V and 4 bases from J; bases unmatched to any gene: 7.

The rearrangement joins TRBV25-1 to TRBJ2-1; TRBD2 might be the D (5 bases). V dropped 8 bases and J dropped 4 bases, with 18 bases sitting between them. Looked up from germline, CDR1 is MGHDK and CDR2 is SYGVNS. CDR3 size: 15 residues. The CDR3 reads CASSREGWVYNEQFF. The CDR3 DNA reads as TGTGCCAGCTCTCGAGAGGGATGGGTTTACAATGAGCAGTTCTTC.

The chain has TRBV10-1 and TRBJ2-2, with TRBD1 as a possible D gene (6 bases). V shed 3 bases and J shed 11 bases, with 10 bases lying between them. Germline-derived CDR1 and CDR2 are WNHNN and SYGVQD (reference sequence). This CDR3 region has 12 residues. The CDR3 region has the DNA TGCGCCAGCAGTGAAACAGGGAACGAGCTGTTTTTT. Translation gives CASSETGNELFF.

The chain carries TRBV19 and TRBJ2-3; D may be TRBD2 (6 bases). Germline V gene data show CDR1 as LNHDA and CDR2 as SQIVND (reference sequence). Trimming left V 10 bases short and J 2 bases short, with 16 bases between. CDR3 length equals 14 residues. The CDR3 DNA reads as TGTGCCACCAGTATTGGGGGGACCACAGATACGCAGTATTTT. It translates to CATSIGGTTDTQYF.

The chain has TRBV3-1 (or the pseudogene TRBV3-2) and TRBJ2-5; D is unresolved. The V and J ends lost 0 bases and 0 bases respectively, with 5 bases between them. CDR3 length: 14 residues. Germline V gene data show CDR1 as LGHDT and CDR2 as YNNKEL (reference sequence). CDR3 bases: TGTGCCAGCAGCCAAGATAGATACCAAGAGACCCAGTACTTC. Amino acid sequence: CASSQDRYQETQYF.

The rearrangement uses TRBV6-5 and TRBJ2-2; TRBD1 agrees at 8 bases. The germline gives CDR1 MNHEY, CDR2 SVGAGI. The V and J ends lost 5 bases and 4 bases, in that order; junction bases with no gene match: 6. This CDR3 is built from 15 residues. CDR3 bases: TGTGCCAGCAGTCGCAGGGGGCTAGGCACCGGGGAGCTGTTTTTT. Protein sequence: CASSRRGLGTGELFF.

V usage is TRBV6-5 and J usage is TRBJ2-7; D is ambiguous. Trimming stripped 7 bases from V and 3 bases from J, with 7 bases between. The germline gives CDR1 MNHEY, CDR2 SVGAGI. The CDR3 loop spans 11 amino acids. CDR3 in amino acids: CASKINYEQYF. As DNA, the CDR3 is TGTGCCAGCAAAATCAACTACGAGCAGTACTTC.

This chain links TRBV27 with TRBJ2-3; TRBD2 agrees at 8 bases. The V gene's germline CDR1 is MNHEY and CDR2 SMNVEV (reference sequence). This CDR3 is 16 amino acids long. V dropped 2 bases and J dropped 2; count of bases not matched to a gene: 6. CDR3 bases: TGTGCCAGCAGTTTAATGGCTAGCGGGCCCACAGATACGCAGTATTTT. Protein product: CASSLMASGPTDTQYF.

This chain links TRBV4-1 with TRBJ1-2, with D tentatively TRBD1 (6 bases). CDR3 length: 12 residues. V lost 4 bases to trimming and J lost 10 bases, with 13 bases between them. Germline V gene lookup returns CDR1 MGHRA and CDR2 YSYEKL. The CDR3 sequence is CASSPIGGNYTF. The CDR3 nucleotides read TGCGCCAGCAGCCCAATAGGGGGAAACTACACCTTC.

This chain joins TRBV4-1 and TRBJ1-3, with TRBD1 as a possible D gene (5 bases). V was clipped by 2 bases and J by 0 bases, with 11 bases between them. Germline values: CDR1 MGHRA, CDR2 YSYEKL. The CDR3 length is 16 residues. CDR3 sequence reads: CASSQRDSSSGNTIYF. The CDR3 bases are TGCGCCAGCAGCCAAAGAGACAGCTCCTCTGGAAACACCATATATTTT.

CDR3 amino acids: CASSFTMGIGRLTNEQFF. CDR3 DNA: TGTGCCAGCAGCTTCACGATGGGTATCGGGAGGTTAACCAATGAGCAGTTCTTC. V is TRBV7-9 and J is TRBJ2-1, with 7 bases that match TRBD2. This CDR3 comprises 18 residues. Germline V lookup: CDR1 SEHNR, CDR2 FQNEAQ (reference sequence). The V segment lost 3 bases and the J segment 6 bases; nucleotides outside the gene matches: 17.

The CDR3: CASSQDRNNSPLHF. The DNA of the CDR3 is TGTGCCAGCTCACAGGACAGAAATAATTCACCCCTCCACTTT. The chain uses TRBV18 and TRBJ1-6; D is possibly TRBD1 (6 bases). This CDR3 region has 14 residues. Germline values: CDR1 KGHSH, CDR2 LQKENI. With 4 bases removed from V and 5 bases from J, the gap between germline ends came to 9 bases.

CDR3 in DNA: TGTGCCAGCACCGGTTGGACTAGCGGGAGGAATGAGCAGTTCTTC. Amino acids: CASTGWTSGRNEQFF. The chain employs TRBV2 and TRBJ2-1, with 14 positions matching TRBD2. From germline, CDR1 is SNHLY and CDR2 FYNNEI. V lost 7 bases to trimming and J lost 7 bases; unmatched junction nucleotides: 6. The CDR3 is 15 residues long.

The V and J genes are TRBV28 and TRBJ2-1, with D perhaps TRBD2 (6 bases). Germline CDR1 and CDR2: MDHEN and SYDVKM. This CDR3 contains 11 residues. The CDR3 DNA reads TGTGCAGTTTTGGGGGGTGGTGAGCAGTTCTTC. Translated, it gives CAVLGGGEQFF. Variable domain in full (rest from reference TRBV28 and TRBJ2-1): DVKVTQSSRYLVKRTGEKVFLECVQDMDHENMFWYRQDPGLGLRLIYFSYDVKMKEKGDIPEGYSVSREKKERFSLILESASTNQTSMYLCAVLGGGEQFFGPGTRLTVL.

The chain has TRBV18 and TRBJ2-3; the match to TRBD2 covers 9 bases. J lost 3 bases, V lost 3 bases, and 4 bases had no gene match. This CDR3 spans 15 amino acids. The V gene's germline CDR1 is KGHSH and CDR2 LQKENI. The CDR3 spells CASSPVAGATDTQYF. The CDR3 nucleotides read TGTGCCAGCTCACCGGTAGCGGGAGCGACAGATACGCAGTATTTT.

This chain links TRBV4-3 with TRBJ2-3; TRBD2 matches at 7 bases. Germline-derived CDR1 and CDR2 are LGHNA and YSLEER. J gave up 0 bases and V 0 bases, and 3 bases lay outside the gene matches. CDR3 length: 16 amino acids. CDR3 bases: TGCGCCAGCAGCCAAGAACTAGCGCATAGCACAGATACGCAGTATTTT. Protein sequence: CASSQELAHSTDTQYF.

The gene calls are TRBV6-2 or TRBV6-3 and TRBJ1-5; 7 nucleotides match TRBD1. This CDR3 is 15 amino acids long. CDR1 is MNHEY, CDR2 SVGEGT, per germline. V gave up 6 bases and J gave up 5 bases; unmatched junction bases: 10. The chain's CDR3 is CASSLNRGWDQPQHF. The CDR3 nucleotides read TGTGCCAGCAGCCTAAACAGGGGATGGGATCAGCCCCAGCATTTT.

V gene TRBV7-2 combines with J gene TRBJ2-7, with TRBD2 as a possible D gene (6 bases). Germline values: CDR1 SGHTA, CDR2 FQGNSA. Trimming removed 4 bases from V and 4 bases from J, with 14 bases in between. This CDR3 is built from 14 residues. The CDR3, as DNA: TGTGCCAGCAGCTCGACGGGGGTCTTTTACGAGCAGTACTTC. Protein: CASSSTGVFYEQYF.

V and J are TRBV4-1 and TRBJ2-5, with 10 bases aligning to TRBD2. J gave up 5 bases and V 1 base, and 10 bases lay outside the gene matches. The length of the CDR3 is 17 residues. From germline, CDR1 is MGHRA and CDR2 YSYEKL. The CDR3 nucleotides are TGCGCCAGCAGCCAAGCCGAGAGACTAGCGGGTTGGGAGACCCAGTACTTC. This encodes CASSQAERLAGWETQYF.

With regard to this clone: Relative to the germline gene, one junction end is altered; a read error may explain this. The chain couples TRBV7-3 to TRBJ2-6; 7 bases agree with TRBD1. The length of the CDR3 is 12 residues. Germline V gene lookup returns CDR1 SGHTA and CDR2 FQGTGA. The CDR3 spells CASSLDRRNLSF. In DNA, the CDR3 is TGTGCCAGCAGCTTGGACAGGCGGAACCTTTCTTTC.

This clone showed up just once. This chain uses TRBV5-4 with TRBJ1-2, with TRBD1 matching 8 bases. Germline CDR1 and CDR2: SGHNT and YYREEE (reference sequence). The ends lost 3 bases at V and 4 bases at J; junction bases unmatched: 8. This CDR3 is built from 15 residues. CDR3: CASSSPGQARYGYTF. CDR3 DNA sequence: TGTGCCAGCAGCTCCCCGGGACAGGCTCGCTATGGCTACACCTTC.

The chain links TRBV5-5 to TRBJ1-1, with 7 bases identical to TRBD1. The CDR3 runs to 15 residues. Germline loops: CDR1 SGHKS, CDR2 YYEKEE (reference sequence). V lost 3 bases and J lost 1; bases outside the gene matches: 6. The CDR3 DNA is TGTGCCAGCAGCTCATACAGGACAGGGAACACTGAAGCTTTCTTT. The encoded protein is CASSSYRTGNTEAFF. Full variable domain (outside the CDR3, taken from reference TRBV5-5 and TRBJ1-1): DAGVTQSPTHLIKTRGQQVTLRCSPISGHKSVSWYQQVLGQGPQFIFQYYEKEERGRGNFPDRFSARQFPNYSSELNVNALLLGDSALYLCASSSYRTGNTEAFFGQGTRLTVV.

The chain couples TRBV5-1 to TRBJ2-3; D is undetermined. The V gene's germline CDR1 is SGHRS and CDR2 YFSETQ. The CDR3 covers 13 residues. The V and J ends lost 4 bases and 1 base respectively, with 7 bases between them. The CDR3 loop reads CASSEQGTDTQYF. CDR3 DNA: TGCGCCAGCAGCGAGCAGGGCACAGATACGCAGTATTTT. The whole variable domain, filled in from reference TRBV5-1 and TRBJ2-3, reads KAGVTQTPRYLIKTRGQQVTLSCSPISGHRSVSWYQQTPGQGLQFLFEYFSETQRNKGNFPGRFSGRQFSNSRSEMNVSTLELGDSALYLCASSEQGTDTQYFGPGTRLTVL.

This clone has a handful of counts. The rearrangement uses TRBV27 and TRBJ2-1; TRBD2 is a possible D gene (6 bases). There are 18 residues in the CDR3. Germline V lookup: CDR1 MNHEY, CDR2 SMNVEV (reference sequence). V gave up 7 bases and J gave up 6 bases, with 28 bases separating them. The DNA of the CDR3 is TGTGCCAGCACCGGGGACGGAACCTACGGGAGCAAGGGCAATGAGCAGTTCTTC. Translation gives CASTGDGTYGSKGNEQFF.

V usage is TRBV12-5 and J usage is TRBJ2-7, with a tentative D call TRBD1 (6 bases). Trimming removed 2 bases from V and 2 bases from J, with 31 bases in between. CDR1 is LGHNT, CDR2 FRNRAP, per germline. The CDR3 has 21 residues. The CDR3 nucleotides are TGTGCTAGTGGTTTGAACCAGCTGGGCGACAGGCTCCCCCGACTCCCCTACGAGCAGTACTTC. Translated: CASGLNQLGDRLPRLPYEQYF.

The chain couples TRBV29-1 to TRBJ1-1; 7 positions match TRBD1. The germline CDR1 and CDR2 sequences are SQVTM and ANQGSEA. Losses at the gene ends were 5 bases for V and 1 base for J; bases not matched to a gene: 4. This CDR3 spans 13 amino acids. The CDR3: CSVRDSPNTEAFF. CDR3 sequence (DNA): TGCAGCGTTCGGGACAGTCCGAACACTGAAGCTTTCTTT.

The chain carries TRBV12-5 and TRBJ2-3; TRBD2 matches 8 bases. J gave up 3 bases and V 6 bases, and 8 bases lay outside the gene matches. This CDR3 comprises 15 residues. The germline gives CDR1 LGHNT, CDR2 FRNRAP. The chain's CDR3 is CASGGPGLGTDTQYF. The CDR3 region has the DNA TGTGCTAGTGGCGGACCGGGACTAGGGACAGATACGCAGTATTTT.

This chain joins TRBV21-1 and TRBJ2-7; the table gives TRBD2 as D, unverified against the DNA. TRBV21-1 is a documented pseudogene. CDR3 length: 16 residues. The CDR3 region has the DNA TGTGCCAGCAGCAAAGGAGGATGGGTTTGGGGAGCTAAGCAGTACTTC. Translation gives CASSKGGWVWGAKQYF.

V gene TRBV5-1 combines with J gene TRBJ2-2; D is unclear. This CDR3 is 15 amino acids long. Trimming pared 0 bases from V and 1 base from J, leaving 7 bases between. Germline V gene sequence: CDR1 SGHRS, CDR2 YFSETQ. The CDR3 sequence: CASSLAARNTGELFF. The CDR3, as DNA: TGCGCCAGCAGCTTGGCTGCCAGGAACACCGGGGAGCTGTTTTTT.

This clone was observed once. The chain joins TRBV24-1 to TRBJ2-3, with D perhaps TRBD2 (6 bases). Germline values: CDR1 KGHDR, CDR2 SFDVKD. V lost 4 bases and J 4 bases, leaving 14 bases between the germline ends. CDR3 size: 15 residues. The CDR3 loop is CATSDLAYSPDTQYF. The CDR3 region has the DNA TGTGCCACCAGTGACCTAGCGTACTCGCCAGATACGCAGTATTTT.

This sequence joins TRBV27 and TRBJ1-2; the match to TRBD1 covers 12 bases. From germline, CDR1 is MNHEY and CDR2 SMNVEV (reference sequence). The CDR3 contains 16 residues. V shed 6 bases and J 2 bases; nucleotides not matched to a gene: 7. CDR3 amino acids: CASRNGTGGANYGYTF. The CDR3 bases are TGTGCCAGCAGAAATGGGACAGGGGGCGCGAACTATGGCTACACCTTC.

The CDR3 bases are TGTGCCAGCAGTGGGCCAGCTCAAGAGACCCAGTACTTC. This sequence encodes CASSGPAQETQYF. The rearrangement joins TRBV12-3 or TRBV12-4 to TRBJ2-5; no firm D call. The ends were cut back, 5 bases at V and 2 bases at J, with 9 bases in the middle. The CDR3 has 13 amino acids.